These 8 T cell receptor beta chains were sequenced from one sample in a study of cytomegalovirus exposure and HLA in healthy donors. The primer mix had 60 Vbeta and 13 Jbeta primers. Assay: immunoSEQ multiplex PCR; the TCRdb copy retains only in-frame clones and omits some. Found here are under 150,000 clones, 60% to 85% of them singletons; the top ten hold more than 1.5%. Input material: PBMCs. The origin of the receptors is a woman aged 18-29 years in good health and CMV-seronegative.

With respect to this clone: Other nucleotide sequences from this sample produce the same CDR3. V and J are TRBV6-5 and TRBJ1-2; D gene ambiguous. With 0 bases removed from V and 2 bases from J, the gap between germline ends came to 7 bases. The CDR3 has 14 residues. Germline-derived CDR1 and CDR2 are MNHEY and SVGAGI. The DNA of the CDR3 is TGTGCCAGCAGTTACTCGACGGGGAACTATGGCTACACCTTC. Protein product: CASSYSTGNYGYTF.

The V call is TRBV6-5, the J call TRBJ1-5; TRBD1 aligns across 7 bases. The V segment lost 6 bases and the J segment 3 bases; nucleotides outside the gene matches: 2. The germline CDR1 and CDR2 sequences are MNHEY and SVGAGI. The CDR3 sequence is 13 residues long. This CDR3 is CASRQGINQPQHF. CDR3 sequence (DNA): TGTGCCAGCAGACAGGGGATCAATCAGCCCCAGCATTTT.

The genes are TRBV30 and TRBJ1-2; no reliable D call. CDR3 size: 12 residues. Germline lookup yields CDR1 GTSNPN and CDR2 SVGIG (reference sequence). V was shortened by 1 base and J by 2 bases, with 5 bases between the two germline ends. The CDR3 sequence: CAWSAGNYGYTF. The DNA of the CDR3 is TGTGCCTGGAGTGCGGGGAACTATGGCTACACCTTC.

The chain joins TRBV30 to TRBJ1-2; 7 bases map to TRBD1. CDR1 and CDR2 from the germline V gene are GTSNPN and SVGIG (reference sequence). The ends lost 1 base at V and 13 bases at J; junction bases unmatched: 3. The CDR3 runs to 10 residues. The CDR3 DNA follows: TGTGCCTGGAGTGCGGGGACAGTCACCTTC. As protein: CAWSAGTVTF.

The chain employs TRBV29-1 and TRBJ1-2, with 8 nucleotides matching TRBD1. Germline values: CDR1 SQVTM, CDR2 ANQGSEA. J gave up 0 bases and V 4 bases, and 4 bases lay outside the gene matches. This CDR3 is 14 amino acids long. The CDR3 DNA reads TGCAGCGTTGTGACAGGGGAAACTAACTATGGCTACACCTTC. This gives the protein CSVVTGETNYGYTF. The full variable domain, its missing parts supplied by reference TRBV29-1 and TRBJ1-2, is SAVISQKPSRDICQRGTSLTIQCQVDSQVTMMFWYRQQPGQSLTLIATANQGSEATYESGFVIDKFPISRPNLTFSTLTVSNMSPEDSSIYLCSVVTGETNYGYTFGSGTRLTVV.

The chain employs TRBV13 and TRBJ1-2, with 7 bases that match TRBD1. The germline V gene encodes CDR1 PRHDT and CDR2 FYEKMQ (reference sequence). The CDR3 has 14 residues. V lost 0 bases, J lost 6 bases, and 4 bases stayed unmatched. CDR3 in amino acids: CASSLGQGSHGYTF. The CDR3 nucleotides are TGTGCCAGCAGCTTAGGACAGGGGAGCCATGGCTACACCTTC.

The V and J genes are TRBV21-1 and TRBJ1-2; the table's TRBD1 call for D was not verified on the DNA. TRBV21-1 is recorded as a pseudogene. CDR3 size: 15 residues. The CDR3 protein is CASSELPDKHYGYTF. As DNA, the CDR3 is TGTGCCAGCAGCGAACTCCCGGACAAACACTATGGCTACACCTTC.

The chain's CDR3 is CASSHVTVNSPLHF. DNA for the CDR3: TGTGCCAGCAGCCATGTGACAGTTAATTCACCCCTCCACTTT. The gene calls are TRBV14 and TRBJ1-6; D possibly corresponds to TRBD1 (5 bases). Per germline, CDR1 SGHDN and CDR2 FVKESK. The ends were cut back, 3 bases at V and 6 bases at J, with 9 bases in the middle. The CDR3 has 14 amino acids.